This T cell receptor beta chain emerged from a study of regulatory T cells in long-lasting Graves disease. As for the study in general: Antithyroid drugs had been given to newly diagnosed Graves' patients for under 3 months.

This sample's time point: newly diagnosed GD, antithyroid drugs for less than 3 months. PBMC-extracted RNA yielded the TCR library. V dropped 5 bases and J dropped 6 bases, with 16 bases sitting between them. Germline-derived CDR1 and CDR2 are MNHEY and SMNVEV (reference sequence). The CDR3 is made up of 15 amino acids. Building the TCR beta libraries relied on iRepertoire HTBI primers, and CDR3 regions underwent Arm-PCR. MiXCR was run by TCRdb on the multiplex PCR reads, yielding one entry per CDR3 protein. The sample has some 330,000 distinct CDR3 sequences, roughly 12% seen once. The same sample was also used in a study of T cells in Graves' hyperthyroidism and ophthalmopathy. That work contributes: Reasons for excluding patients were uncontrolled infection, other autoimmune disease, pregnancy or lactation.

Sequencing used peripheral blood mononuclear cells (PBMCs), obtained at new diagnosis, from a patient treated with antithyroid drugs. The J gene is TRBJ2-2, the V gene TRBV27; D not certain. This TCR came from a woman in her late teens or twenties with Graves disease. CDR3 amino acids: CASSVPGVEAGELFF. The DNA for the CDR3 is TGTGCCAGCAGTGTTCCGGGCGTTGAGGCCGGGGAGCTGTTTTTT.